This T cell receptor beta chain was profiled in a study of blood T cell repertoires in COVID-19. Study as a whole: Collection of acute and convalescent COVID-19 samples took place in the United States, Italy and Spain. In each case, the material was cDNA or gDNA derived from T cells, B-cell-depleted T cells, or PBMCs.

This clone was observed a single time. Original data processing: Reference gene primers were amplified, and this amplification served to estimate nucleated cell counts. Sequencing used immunoSEQ multiplex PCR; TCRdb keeps in-frame clones, though not all of them. D and trimming come from the DNA, and the V and J calls and clone size come from that table. The sample includes roughly 200,000 clones, about 90% seen only once; the top ten take under 2%. CDR3 length: 12 residues. V lost 7 bases to trimming and J lost 6 bases, with 7 bases between them. Looked up from germline, CDR1 is MNHEY and CDR2 is SVGAGI.

The receptor was isolated from a man younger than 30 with active or convalescent COVID-19. The rearrangement uses TRBV6-5 and TRBJ1-6, with unresolved D. Sequencing was done on a sample of peripheral blood. The CDR3 DNA reads TGTGCCAGCACTACGGGTAATTCACCCCTCCACTTT. Amino acids: CASTTGNSPLHF.